What follows are 2 T cell receptor beta chains derived from one specimen sequenced in a study of OX40 agonist ivuxolimab in advanced cancers. Assay used: immunoSEQ multiplex PCR; TCRdb lists only in-frame clones, some missing. Here the sample spans roughly 49,000 clones, 81% being singletons. The sequencing here drew on CD4+ or CD8+ T cells sorted from blood, taken in a trial of the OX40 agonist ivuxolimab. The receptor source for this set is an adult with an advanced solid tumor such as melanoma, head and neck, liver or kidney cancer.

V gene TRBV4-1 combines with J gene TRBJ1-1; D is uncertain. There are 15 residues in the CDR3. From germline, CDR1 is MGHRA and CDR2 YSYEKL. Trimming took off 1 base at V and 1 base at J, with 10 bases between the two ends. The CDR3 reads CASSQVGLTNTEAFF. For the CDR3, the DNA is TGCGCCAGCAGCCAAGTAGGGCTGACGAACACTGAAGCTTTCTTT.

The chain uses TRBV6-1 and TRBJ1-2, with D unresolved. The V end was cut by 1 base, the J end by 4 bases, with 10 bases between. This CDR3 contains 14 residues. Germline assignment: CDR1 MNHNS and CDR2 SASEGT. The CDR3 is CASSEVADLYGYTF. For the CDR3, the DNA is TGTGCCAGCAGTGAAGTAGCAGATCTCTATGGCTACACCTTC.